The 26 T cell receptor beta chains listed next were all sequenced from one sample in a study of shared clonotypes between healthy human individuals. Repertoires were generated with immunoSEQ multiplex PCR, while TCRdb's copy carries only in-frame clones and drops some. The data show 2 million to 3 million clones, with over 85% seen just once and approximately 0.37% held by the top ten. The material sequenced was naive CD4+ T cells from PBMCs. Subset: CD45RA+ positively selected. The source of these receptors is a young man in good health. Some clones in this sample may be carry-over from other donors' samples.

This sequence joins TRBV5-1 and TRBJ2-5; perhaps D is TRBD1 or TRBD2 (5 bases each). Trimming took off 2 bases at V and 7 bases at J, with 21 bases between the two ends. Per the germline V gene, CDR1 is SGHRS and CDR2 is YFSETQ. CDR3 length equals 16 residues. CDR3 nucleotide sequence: TGCGCCAGCAGCTTCTTCGGGGCCGAGGGCTCGGCGACCCAGTACTTC. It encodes CASSFFGAEGSATQYF.

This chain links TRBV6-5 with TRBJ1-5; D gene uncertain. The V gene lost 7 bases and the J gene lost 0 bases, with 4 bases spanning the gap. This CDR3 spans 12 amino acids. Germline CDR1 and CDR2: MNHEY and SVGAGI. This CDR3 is CASKDSNQPQHF. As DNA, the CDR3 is TGTGCCAGCAAGGATAGCAATCAGCCCCAGCATTTT.

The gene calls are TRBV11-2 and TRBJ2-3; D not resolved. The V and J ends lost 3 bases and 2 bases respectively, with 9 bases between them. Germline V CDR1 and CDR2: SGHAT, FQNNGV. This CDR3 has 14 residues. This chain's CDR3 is CASSFEWNTDTQYF. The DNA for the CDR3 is TGTGCCAGCAGCTTCGAGTGGAACACAGATACGCAGTATTTT.

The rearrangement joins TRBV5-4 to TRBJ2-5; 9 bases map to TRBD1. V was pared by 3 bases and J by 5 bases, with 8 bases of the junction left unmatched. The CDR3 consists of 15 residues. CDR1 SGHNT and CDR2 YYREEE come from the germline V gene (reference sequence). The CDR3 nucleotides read TGTGCCAGCAGCTCAGGACAGGGGAGGGCCGAGACCCAGTACTTC. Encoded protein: CASSSGQGRAETQYF.

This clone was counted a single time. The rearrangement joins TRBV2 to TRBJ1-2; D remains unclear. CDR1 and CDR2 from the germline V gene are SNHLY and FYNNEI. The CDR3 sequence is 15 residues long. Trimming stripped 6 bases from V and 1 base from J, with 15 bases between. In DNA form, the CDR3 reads TGTGCCAGCAGCAAGGCGGCCGGTGGTAACTATGGCTACACCTTC. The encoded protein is CASSKAAGGNYGYTF.

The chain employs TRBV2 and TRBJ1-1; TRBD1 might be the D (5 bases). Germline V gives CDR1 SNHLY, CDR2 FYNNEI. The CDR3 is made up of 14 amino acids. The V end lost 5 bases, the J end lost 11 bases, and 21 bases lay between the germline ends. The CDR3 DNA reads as TGTGCCAGCAGTCCCAACCCAGGGACCCGGCCGGCTTTCTTT. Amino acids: CASSPNPGTRPAFF.

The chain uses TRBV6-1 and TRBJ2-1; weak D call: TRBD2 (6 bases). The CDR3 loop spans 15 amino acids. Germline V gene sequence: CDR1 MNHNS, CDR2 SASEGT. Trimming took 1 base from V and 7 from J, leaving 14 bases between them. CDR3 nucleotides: TGTGCCAGCAGTGAAGTAGCGGTCAATGTGAATGAGCAGTTCTTC. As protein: CASSEVAVNVNEQFF.

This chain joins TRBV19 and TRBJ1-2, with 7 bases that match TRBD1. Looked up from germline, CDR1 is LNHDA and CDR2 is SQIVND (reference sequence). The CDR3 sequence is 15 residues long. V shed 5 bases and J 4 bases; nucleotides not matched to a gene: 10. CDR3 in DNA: TGTGCCAGTAGTCCCCGAACAGGGGCCCCCTATGGCTACACCTTC. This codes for CASSPRTGAPYGYTF. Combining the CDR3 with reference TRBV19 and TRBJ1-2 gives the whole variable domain DGGITQSPKYLFRKEGQNVTLSCEQNLNHDAMYWYRQDPGQGLRLIYYSQIVNDFQKGDIAEGYSVSREKKESFPLTVTSAQKNPTAFYLCASSPRTGAPYGYTFGSGTRLTVV.

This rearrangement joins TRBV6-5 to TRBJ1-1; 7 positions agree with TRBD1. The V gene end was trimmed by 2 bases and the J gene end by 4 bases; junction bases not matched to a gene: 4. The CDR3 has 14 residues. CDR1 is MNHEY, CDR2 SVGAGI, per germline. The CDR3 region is CASSYPGQATEAFF. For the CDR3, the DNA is TGTGCCAGCAGTTACCCAGGACAGGCCACTGAAGCTTTCTTT.

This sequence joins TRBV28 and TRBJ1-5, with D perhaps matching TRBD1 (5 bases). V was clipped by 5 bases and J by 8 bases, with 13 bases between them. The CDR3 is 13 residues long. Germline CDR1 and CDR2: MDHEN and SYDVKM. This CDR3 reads CASSPGPRKPQHF. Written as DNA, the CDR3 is TGTGCCAGCAGTCCGGGACCGCGAAAGCCCCAGCATTTT.

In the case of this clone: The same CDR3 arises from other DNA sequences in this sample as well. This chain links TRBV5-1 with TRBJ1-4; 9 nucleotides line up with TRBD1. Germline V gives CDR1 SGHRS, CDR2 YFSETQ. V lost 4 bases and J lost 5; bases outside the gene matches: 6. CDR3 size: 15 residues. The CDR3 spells CASSGGQGTNEKLFF. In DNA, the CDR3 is TGCGCCAGCAGCGGCGGACAGGGGACAAATGAAAAACTGTTTTTT. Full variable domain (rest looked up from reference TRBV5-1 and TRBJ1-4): KAGVTQTPRYLIKTRGQQVTLSCSPISGHRSVSWYQQTPGQGLQFLFEYFSETQRNKGNFPGRFSGRQFSNSRSEMNVSTLELGDSALYLCASSGGQGTNEKLFFGSGTQLSVL.

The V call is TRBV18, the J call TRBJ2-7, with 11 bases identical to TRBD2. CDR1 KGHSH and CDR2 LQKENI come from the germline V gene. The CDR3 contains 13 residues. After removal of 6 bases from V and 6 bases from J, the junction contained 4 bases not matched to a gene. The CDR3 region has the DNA TGTGCCAGCTCCCAGACTAGCGGGACCGAGCAGTACTTC. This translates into CASSQTSGTEQYF.

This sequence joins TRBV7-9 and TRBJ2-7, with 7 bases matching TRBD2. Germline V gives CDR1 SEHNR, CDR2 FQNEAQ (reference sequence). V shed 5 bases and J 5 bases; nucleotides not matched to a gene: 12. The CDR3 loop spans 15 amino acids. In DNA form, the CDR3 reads TGTGCCAGCAGCATCGGGAGGTTGGTGGTGAACGAGCAGTACTTC. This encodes CASSIGRLVVNEQYF.

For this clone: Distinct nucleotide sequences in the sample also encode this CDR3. CDR3 DNA: TGTGCCAGCAGCTTGAGGGGGAACACCGGGGAGCTGTTTTTT. Its translation: CASSLRGNTGELFF. The rearrangement links TRBV11-3 to TRBJ2-2, with D tentatively TRBD1 or TRBD2 (5 bases each). V gave up 3 bases and J gave up 1 base, with 6 bases separating them. The CDR3 totals 14 residues. Germline V gene data show CDR1 as SGHNT and CDR2 as YENEEA.

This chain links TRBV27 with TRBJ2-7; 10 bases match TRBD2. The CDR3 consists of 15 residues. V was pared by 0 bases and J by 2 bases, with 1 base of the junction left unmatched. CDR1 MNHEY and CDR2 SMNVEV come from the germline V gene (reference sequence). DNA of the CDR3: TGTGCCAGCAGTTTATCGCTAGCGGGGGCCTACGAGCAGTACTTC. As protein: CASSLSLAGAYEQYF.

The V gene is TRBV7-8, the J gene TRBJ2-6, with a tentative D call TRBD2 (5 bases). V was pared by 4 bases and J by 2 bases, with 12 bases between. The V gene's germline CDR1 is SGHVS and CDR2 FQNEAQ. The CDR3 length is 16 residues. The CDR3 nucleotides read TGTGCCAGCAGCTGGACCCCGGGGACTGGGGCCAACGTCCTGACTTTC. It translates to CASSWTPGTGANVLTF.

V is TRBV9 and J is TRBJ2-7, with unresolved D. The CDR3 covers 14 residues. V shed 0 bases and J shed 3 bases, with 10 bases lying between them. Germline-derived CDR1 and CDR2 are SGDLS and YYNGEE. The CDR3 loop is CASSVVDGSYEQYF. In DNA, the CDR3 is TGTGCCAGCAGCGTAGTTGACGGAAGCTACGAGCAGTACTTC.

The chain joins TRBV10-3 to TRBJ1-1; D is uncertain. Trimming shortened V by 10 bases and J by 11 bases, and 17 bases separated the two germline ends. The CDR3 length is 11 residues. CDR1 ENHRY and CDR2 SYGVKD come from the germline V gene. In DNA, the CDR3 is TGTGCCACCCTTCGTCCTCAGAAGGCTTTCTTT. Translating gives CATLRPQKAFF.

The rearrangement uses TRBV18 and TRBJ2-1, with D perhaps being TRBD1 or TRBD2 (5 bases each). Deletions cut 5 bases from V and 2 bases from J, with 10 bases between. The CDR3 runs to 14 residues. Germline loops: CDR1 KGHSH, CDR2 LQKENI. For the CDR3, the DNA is TGTGCCAGCTCATCATCGGGGCCCTACAATGAGCAGTTCTTC. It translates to CASSSSGPYNEQFF.

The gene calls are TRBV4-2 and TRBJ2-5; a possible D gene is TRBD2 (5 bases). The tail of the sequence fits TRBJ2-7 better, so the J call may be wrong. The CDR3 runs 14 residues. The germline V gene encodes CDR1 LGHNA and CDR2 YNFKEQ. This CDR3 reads CASSPKEGAYEQYF. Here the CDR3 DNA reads TGTGCCAGCAGTCCTAAAGAGGGAGCCTACGAGCAGTACTTC.

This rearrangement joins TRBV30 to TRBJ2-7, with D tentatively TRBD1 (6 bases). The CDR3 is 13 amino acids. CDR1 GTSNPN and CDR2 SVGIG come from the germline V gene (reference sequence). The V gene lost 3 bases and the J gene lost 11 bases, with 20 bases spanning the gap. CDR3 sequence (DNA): TGTGCCTGGAGCCTCCTGGACAGTCCCACGAAGTACTTC. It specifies CAWSLLDSPTKYF.

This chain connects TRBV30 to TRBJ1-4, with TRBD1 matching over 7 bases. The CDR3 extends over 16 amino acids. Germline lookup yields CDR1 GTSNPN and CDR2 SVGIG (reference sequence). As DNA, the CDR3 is TGTGGGACAGAAAACGCGGAGACAGGGCGTAATGAAAAACTGTTTTTT. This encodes CGTENAETGRNEKLFF.

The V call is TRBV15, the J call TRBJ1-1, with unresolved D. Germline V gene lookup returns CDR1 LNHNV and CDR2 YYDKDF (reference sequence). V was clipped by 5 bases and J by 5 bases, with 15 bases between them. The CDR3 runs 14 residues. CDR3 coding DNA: TGTGCCACCAGCGGGATGGAAGGGTGGACTGAAGCTTTCTTT. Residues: CATSGMEGWTEAFF.

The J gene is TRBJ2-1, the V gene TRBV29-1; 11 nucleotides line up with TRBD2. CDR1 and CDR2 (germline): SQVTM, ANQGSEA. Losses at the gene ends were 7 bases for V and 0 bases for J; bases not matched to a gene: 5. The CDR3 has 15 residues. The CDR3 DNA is TGCAGCGCCCGACTAGCGGGACGCTCCTACAATGAGCAGTTCTTC. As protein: CSARLAGRSYNEQFF.

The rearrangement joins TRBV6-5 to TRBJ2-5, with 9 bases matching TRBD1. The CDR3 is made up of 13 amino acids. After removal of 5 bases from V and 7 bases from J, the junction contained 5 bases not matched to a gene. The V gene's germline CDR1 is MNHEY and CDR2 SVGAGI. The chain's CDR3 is CASSKQGAGTQYF. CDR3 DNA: TGTGCCAGCAGTAAACAGGGGGCTGGGACCCAGTACTTC.

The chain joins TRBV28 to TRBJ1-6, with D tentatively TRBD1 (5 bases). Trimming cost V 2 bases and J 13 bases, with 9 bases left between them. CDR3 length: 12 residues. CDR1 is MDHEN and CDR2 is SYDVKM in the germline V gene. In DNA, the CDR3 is TGTGCCAGCAGTTTACGTCGGGGGCCCCTCCACTTT. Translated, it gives CASSLRRGPLHF.